The present TCR beta chain was sequenced within a study of blood T cell repertoires in COVID-19. Looking at the study overall: Samples taken during acute and convalescent COVID-19 were collected in the United States, Italy and Spain. From T cells, B-cell-depleted T cells, or PBMCs came the material, which was cDNA or gDNA.

As handled by the study authors: It was from reference gene primer amplification that nucleated cell counts were estimated. Generated by immunoSEQ multiplex PCR, the TCRdb table keeps only in-frame clones and is missing some. From that table come the V and J calls and clone size; the DNA was used to work out D and trimming. The data show about 170,000 clones, about 88% seen once. The CDR3 extends over 13 amino acids. The V gene's germline CDR1 is SGDLS and CDR2 YYNGEE. V lost 5 bases and J 4 bases, leaving 12 bases between the germline ends. This TCR derives from a man aged 45-65 years who had recovered from COVID-19. The sample comprised peripheral blood. J is TRBJ1-2 and V is TRBV9; maybe TRBD1 (6 bases). The CDR3 here is CASSLQGLYGYTF. Written as DNA, the CDR3 is TGTGCCAGCAGTTTACAGGGCCTCTATGGCTACACCTTC.